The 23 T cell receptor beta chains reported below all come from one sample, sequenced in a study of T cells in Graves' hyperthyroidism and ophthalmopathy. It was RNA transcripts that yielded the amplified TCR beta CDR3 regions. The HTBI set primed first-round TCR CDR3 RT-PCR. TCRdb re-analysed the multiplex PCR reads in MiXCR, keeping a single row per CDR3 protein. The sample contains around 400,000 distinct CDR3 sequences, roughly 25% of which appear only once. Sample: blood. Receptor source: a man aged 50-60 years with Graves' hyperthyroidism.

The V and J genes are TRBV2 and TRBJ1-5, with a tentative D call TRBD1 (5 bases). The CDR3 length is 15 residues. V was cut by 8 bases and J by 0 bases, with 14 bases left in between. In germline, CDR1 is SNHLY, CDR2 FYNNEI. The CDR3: CASGRGENSNQPQHF. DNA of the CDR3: TGTGCCAGCGGCCGAGGGGAAAATAGCAATCAGCCCCAGCATTTT.

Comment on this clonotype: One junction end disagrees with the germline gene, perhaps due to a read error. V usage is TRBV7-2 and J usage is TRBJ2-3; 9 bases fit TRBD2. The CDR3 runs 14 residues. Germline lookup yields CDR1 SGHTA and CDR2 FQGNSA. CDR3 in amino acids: CASSPGTSTDMQYF. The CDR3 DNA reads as TGTGCCAGCAGCCCAGGGACTAGCACAGATATGCAGTATTTT.

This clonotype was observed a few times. CDR3 sequence reads: CASSQVSGLNTEAFF. The CDR3, as DNA: TGTGCCAGCAGCCAAGTTTCAGGCTTGAACACTGAAGCTTTCTTT. The chain has TRBV4-2 and TRBJ1-1, with D hard to call. V was shortened by 1 base and J by 0 bases, with 9 bases between the two germline ends. Germline CDR1 and CDR2: LGHNA and YNFKEQ. The CDR3 totals 15 residues.

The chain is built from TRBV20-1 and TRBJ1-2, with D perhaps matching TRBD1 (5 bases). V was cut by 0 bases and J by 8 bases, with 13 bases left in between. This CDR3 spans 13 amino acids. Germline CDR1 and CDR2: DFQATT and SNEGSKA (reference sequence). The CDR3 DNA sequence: TGCAGTGCTAGAGATCGGGGGACGCGGGGCTACACCTTC. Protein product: CSARDRGTRGYTF.

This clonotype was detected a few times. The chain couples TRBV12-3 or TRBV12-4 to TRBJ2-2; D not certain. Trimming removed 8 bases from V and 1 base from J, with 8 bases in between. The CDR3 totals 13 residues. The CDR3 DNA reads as TGTGCCAGCTGGAGTTGGAACACCGGGGAGCTGTTTTTT. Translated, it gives CASWSWNTGELFF.

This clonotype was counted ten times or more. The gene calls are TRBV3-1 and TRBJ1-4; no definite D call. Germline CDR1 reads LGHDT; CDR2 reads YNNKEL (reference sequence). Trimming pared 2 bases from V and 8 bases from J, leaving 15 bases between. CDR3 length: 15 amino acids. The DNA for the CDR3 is TGTGCCAGCAGCCAACCGACACTAAGAGGGGAAAAACTGTTTTTT. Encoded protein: CASSQPTLRGEKLFF.

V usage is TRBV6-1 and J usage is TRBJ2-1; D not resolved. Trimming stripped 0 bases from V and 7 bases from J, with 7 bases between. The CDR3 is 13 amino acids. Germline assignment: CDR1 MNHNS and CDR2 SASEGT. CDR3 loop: CASSEAWANEQFF. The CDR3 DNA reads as TGTGCCAGCAGTGAAGCTTGGGCGAATGAGCAGTTCTTC.

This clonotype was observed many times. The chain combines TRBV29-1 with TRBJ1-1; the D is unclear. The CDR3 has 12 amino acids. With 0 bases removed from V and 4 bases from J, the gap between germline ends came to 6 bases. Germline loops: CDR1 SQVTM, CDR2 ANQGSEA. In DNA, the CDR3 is TGCAGCGTTGAAGAGGGCCCCACTGAAGCTTTCTTT. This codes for CSVEEGPTEAFF.

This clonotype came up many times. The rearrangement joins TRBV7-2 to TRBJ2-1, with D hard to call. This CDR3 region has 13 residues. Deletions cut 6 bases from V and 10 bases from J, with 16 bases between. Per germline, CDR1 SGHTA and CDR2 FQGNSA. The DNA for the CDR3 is TGTGCCAGCAGAACCCGGATTCAAGAAGAGCAGTTCTTC. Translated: CASRTRIQEEQFF.

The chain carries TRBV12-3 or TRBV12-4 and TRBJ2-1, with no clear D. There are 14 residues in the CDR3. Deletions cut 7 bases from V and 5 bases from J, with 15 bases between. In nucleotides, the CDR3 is TGTGCCAGCACCCCCCTGGCTCACGACAATGAGCAGTTCTTC. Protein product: CASTPLAHDNEQFF.

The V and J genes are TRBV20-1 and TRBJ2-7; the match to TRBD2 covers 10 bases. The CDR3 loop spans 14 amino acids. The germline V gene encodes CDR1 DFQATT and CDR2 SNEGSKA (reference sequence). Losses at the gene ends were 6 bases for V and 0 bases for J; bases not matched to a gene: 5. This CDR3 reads CSATSGLGSYEQYF. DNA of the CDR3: TGCAGTGCGACTAGCGGGTTAGGCTCCTACGAGCAGTACTTC.

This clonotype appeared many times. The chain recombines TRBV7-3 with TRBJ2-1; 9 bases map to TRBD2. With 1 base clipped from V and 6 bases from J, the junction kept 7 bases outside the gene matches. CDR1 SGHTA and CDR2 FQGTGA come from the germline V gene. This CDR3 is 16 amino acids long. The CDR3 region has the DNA TGTGCCAGCAGCTTAAGCGGCGGGAGGGCCACCAATGAGCAGTTCTTC. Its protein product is CASSLSGGRATNEQFF. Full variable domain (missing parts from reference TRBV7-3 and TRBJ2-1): GAGVSQTPSNKVTEKGKYVELRCDPISGHTALYWYRQSLGQGPEFLIYFQGTGAADDSGLPNDRFFAVRPEGSVSTLKIQRTERGDSAVYLCASSLSGGRATNEQFFGPGTRLTVL.

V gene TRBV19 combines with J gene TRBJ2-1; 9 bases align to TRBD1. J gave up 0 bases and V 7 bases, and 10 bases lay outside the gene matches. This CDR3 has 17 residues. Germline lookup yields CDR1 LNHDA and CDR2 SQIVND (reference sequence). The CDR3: CASTAGQGISSYNEQFF. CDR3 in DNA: TGTGCCAGTACGGCGGGACAGGGTATCAGCTCCTACAATGAGCAGTTCTTC. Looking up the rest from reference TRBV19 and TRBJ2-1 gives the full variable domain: DGGITQSPKYLFRKEGQNVTLSCEQNLNHDAMYWYRQDPGQGLRLIYYSQIVNDFQKGDIAEGYSVSREKKESFPLTVTSAQKNPTAFYLCASTAGQGISSYNEQFFGPGTRLTVL.

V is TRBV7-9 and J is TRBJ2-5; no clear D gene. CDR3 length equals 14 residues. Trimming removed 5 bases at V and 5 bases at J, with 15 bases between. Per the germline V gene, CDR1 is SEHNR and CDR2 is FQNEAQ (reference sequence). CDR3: CASSQTKGWETQYF. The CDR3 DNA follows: TGTGCCAGCAGCCAGACGAAGGGCTGGGAGACCCAGTACTTC.

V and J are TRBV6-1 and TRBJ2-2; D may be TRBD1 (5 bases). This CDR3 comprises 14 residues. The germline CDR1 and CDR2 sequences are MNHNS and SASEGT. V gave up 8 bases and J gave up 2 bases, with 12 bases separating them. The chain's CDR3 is CASSGNSNTGELFF. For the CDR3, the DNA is TGTGCCAGCTCAGGGAACTCCAACACCGGGGAGCTGTTTTTT.

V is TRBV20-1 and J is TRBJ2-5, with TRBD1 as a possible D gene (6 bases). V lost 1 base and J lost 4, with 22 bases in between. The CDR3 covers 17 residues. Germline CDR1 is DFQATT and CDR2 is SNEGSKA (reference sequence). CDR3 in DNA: TGCAGTGCTAGAGGGGCCGGTGGGACATTGTCCGGAGAGACCCAGTACTTC. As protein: CSARGAGGTLSGETQYF.

The CDR3 spells CATSDFGIQGHSEQFF. CDR3 coding DNA: TGTGCCACCAGTGATTTCGGAATCCAGGGGCACAGTGAGCAGTTCTTC. The chain carries TRBV24-1 and TRBJ2-1, with TRBD1 as a possible D gene (6 bases). Trimming removed 1 base at V and 9 bases at J, with 18 bases between. The CDR3 has 16 residues. Germline CDR1 and CDR2: KGHDR and SFDVKD.

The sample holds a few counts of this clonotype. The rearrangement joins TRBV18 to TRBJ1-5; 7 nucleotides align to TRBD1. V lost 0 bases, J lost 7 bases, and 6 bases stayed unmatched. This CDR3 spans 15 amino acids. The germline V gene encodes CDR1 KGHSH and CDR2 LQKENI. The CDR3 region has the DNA TGTGCCAGCTCACCACCTGGGACAGCTCGACAGCCCCAGCATTTT. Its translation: CASSPPGTARQPQHF.

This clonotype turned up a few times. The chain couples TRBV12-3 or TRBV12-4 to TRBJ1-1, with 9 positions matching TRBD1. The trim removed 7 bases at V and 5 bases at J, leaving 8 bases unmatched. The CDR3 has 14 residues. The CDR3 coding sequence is TGTGCCAGCACCCAGACAGGGGGAAAAACTGAAGCTTTCTTT. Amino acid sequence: CASTQTGGKTEAFF.

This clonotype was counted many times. DNA for the CDR3: TGTGCCAGCAGCTCCTGGAGGGGAGAGGGGGAGACCCAGTACTTC. Its protein product is CASSSWRGEGETQYF. V and J are TRBV7-2 and TRBJ2-5; D possibly corresponds to TRBD2 (6 bases). Germline V gene data show CDR1 as SGHTA and CDR2 as FQGNSA. V lost 4 bases, J lost 5 bases, and 17 bases lay in between. The CDR3 spans 15 residues.

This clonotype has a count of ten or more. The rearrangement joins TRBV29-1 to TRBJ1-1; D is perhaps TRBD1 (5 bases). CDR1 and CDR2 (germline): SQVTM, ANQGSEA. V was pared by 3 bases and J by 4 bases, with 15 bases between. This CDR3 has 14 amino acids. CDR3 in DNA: TGCAGCGTTGAGGATGGGGCAGGGCCCACTGAAGCTTTCTTT. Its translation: CSVEDGAGPTEAFF.

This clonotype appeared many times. This chain's CDR3 is CASSREGAYNEQFF. In DNA form, the CDR3 reads TGTGCCAGCTCCAGGGAAGGTGCCTACAATGAGCAGTTCTTC. The chain combines TRBV12-3 or TRBV12-4 with TRBJ2-1; a weak D match, TRBD1 (5 bases). The CDR3 is 14 amino acids. The V end was cut by 8 bases, the J end by 2 bases, with 13 bases between.

For the CDR3, the DNA is TGTGCCAGCAGCTTATTCTTCGGGAACACCGGGGAGCTGTTTTTT. Protein product: CASSLFFGNTGELFF. This chain links TRBV7-2 with TRBJ2-2, with unresolved D. CDR3 length equals 15 residues. The germline V and J ends were trimmed by 2 bases and 1 base, with 8 bases remaining between them. Germline CDR1 is SGHTA and CDR2 is FQGNSA. The whole variable domain, remainder taken from reference TRBV7-2 and TRBJ2-2, is GAGVSQSPSNKVTEKGKDVELRCDPISGHTALYWYRQSLGQGLEFLIYFQGNSAPDKSGLPSDRFSAERTGGSVSTLTIQRTQQEDSAVYLCASSLFFGNTGELFFGEGSRLTVL.